The 31 T cell receptor beta chains reported below all come from one sample, sequenced in a study of blood T cell repertoires in COVID-19. The protocol was immunoSEQ multiplex PCR, while the TCRdb copy is restricted to in-frame clones and leaves out a portion. The profile shows some 120,000 clones, roughly 90% of them singletons. Sequenced sample: peripheral blood. The receptor set was obtained from a man aged 60 to 75 with COVID-19, enrolled during active disease.

As for this clone: Germline is not matched at one junction end, which may reflect a read error. This sequence joins TRBV4-3 and TRBJ1-4, with a tentative D call TRBD1 (5 bases). The CDR3 length is 15 residues. The germline V gene encodes CDR1 LGHNA and CDR2 YSLEER. CDR3 amino acids: CTSSRSGADNEKLFF. CDR3 nucleotide sequence: TGCACCAGCAGCCGGTCTGGGGCTGATAATGAAAAACTGTTTTTT.

This clone was seen a few times. The chain employs TRBV20-1 and TRBJ2-3, with D possibly matching TRBD1 (5 bases). The CDR3 runs to 11 residues. Germline CDR1 reads DFQATT; CDR2 reads SNEGSKA (reference sequence). V dropped 1 base and J dropped 8 bases, with 7 bases sitting between them. CDR3 in amino acids: CSARAQGTQYF. CDR3 bases: TGCAGTGCTAGAGCCCAGGGTACGCAGTATTTT.

The CDR3 nucleotides read TGTGCCAGCAGCCCGACCACAGGTAGTGGGGCCAACGTCCTGACTTTC. Translating it yields CASSPTTGSGANVLTF. This chain joins TRBV9 and TRBJ2-6, with D perhaps TRBD1 (5 bases). CDR3 length: 16 amino acids. The germline V gene has CDR1 SGDLS and CDR2 YYNGEE. V lost 4 bases to trimming and J lost 3 bases, with 14 bases between them.

Concerning this clone: This same CDR3 is encoded by further DNA sequences in the sample. This sequence joins TRBV4-1 and TRBJ2-7; 12 positions match TRBD1. The trim removed 4 bases at V and 0 bases at J, leaving 1 base unmatched. The V gene's germline CDR1 is MGHRA and CDR2 YSYEKL. This CDR3 contains 15 residues. The CDR3 DNA reads TGCGCCAGCAGCCCGGGACAGGGGGCCTCCTACGAGCAGTACTTC. Residues: CASSPGQGASYEQYF.

V usage is TRBV11-3 and J usage is TRBJ2-3, with D hard to call. This CDR3 is built from 14 residues. Trimming took 0 bases from V and 2 from J, leaving 6 bases between them. Germline V CDR1 and CDR2: SGHNT, YENEEA. CDR3 DNA sequence: TGTGCCAGCAGCTTAGAAGCCAACACAGATACGCAGTATTTT. It encodes CASSLEANTDTQYF.

CDR3 in amino acids: CASSTTAHTGELFF. For the CDR3, the DNA is TGTGCCAGCAGTACTACGGCCCACACCGGGGAGCTGTTTTTT. The chain is built from TRBV6-5 and TRBJ2-2; D gene ambiguous. Germline loops: CDR1 MNHEY, CDR2 SVGAGI. V lost 5 bases and J 3 bases, leaving 10 bases between the germline ends. The CDR3 has 14 amino acids.

The rearrangement links TRBV4-3 to TRBJ2-1; 7 bases line up with TRBD2. The V and J ends lost 6 bases and 6 bases, in that order; junction bases with no gene match: 17. There are 17 residues in the CDR3. Germline lookup yields CDR1 LGHNA and CDR2 YSLEER. The CDR3 nucleotides read TGCGCCAGCAGGGACGGGGGGATAGCGGGTGGCTTCAATGAGCAGTTCTTC. Its protein product is CASRDGGIAGGFNEQFF.

As for this clone: This may stem from a read error, because a much larger clone lies one nucleotide away. The chain is built from TRBV11-3 and TRBJ2-2; 7 bases line up with TRBD1. The CDR3 extends over 15 amino acids. The trim removed 5 bases at V and 1 base at J, leaving 4 bases unmatched. Germline CDR1 SGHNT, CDR2 YENEEA. The CDR3 protein is CASSPWTGNTGELFF. The CDR3 DNA reads TGTGCCAGCAGCCCCTGGACAGGGAACACCGGGGAGCTGTTTTTT. Drawing the rest from reference TRBV11-3 and TRBJ2-2, the complete variable domain is EAGVVQSPRYKIIEKKQPVAFWCNPISGHNTLYWYLQNLGQGPELLIRYENEEAVDDSQLPKDRFSAERLKGVDSTLKIQPAELGDSAVYLCASSPWTGNTGELFFGEGSRLTVL.

The rearrangement joins TRBV7-6 to TRBJ2-1; TRBD1 agrees at 7 bases. The germline CDR1 and CDR2 sequences are SGHVS and FNYEAQ. V dropped 10 bases and J dropped 6; count of bases not matched to a gene: 18. This CDR3 comprises 16 residues. The CDR3 reads CAKRGQRERFSNEQFF. The CDR3 bases are TGTGCCAAACGGGGACAGAGGGAGAGGTTTAGCAATGAGCAGTTCTTC. The full variable domain, with the rest looked up from reference TRBV7-6 and TRBJ2-1, is GAGVSQSPRYKVTKRGQDVALRCDPISGHVSLYWYRQALGQGPEFLTYFNYEAQQDKSGLPNDRFSAERPEGSISTLTIQRTEQRDSAMYRCAKRGQRERFSNEQFFGPGTRLTVL.

J is TRBJ1-4 and V is TRBV5-1; D gene ambiguous. Between the trimmed V and J ends, which lost 4 bases and 0 bases, there was a span of 7 bases. The V gene's germline CDR1 is SGHRS and CDR2 YFSETQ. The CDR3 has 14 amino acids. CDR3 protein: CASSNSATNEKLFF. CDR3 nucleotides: TGCGCCAGCAGCAACTCTGCAACTAATGAAAAACTGTTTTTT.

The count of this clone is one. The genes are TRBV4-2 and TRBJ2-5; 9 bases agree with TRBD2. The length of the CDR3 is 17 residues. Looked up from germline, CDR1 is LGHNA and CDR2 is YNFKEQ. The V gene end was trimmed by 0 bases and the J gene end by 3 bases; junction bases not matched to a gene: 8. The CDR3 spells CASSQESSGALEETQYF. CDR3 sequence (DNA): TGTGCCAGCAGCCAAGAATCTAGCGGGGCGTTGGAAGAGACCCAGTACTTC.

V and J are TRBV20-1 and TRBJ2-1; unclear D gene. The CDR3 is made up of 11 amino acids. V was trimmed by 2 bases and J by 9 bases, leaving 8 bases between them. Germline lookup yields CDR1 DFQATT and CDR2 SNEGSKA (reference sequence). Written as DNA, the CDR3 is TGCAGTGCTAGAATGGCAGGTGAGCAGTTCTTC. Its protein is CSARMAGEQFF.

The genes are TRBV11-3 and TRBJ2-5, with 10 bases that match TRBD1. Per the germline V gene, CDR1 is SGHNT and CDR2 is YENEEA. The length of the CDR3 is 15 residues. The trim removed 5 bases at V and 5 bases at J, leaving 8 bases unmatched. The CDR3 bases are TGTGCCAGCAGCGGGAGGACAGGGGGAATGGAGACCCAGTACTTC. Residues: CASSGRTGGMETQYF.

This clone was detected a few times. The chain uses TRBV30 and TRBJ1-1; unclear D gene. The V gene lost 4 bases and the J gene lost 5 bases, with 11 bases spanning the gap. This CDR3 is 12 amino acids long. Germline V gene sequence: CDR1 GTSNPN, CDR2 SVGIG (reference sequence). CDR3 DNA: TGTGCCTGGAAGGTCCCGGAGACTGAAGCTTTCTTT. Translated, it gives CAWKVPETEAFF.

The chain recombines TRBV27 with TRBJ1-4, with 8 bases identical to TRBD1. V dropped 0 bases and J dropped 4; count of bases not matched to a gene: 4. The CDR3 has 16 amino acids. Germline CDR1 and CDR2: MNHEY and SMNVEV (reference sequence). As DNA, the CDR3 is TGTGCCAGCAGTTTATCCGGGACAGGTGATAATGAAAAACTGTTTTTT. Translating gives CASSLSGTGDNEKLFF.

The rearrangement joins TRBV29-1 to TRBJ2-3, with TRBD1 matching over 10 bases. The CDR3 runs to 13 residues. The V gene's germline CDR1 is SQVTM and CDR2 ANQGSEA. With V trimmed by 7 bases and J by 4 bases, 5 bases remained unmatched. CDR3 loop: CSGDRGRADTQYF. CDR3 in DNA: TGCAGCGGGGACAGGGGTCGAGCAGATACGCAGTATTTT.

The V and J genes are TRBV19 and TRBJ1-5; D not certain. The CDR3 has 13 amino acids. The germline gives CDR1 LNHDA, CDR2 SQIVND (reference sequence). Trimming pared 7 bases from V and 6 bases from J, leaving 13 bases between. DNA of the CDR3: TGTGCCAGTACGGAGGGCACACGTCAGCCCCAGCATTTT. Protein: CASTEGTRQPQHF.

V and J are TRBV7-2 and TRBJ1-5; tentative D call: TRBD1 (5 bases). V lost 3 bases, J lost 9 bases, and 12 bases lay in between. The CDR3 is made up of 13 amino acids. Germline V gene data show CDR1 as SGHTA and CDR2 as FQGNSA. The CDR3 protein is CASSFAGGGPQHF. In DNA form, the CDR3 reads TGTGCCAGCAGCTTTGCCGGGGGGGGGCCCCAGCATTTT.

This clone was seen just once. The genes are TRBV5-5 and TRBJ1-2, with unresolved D. Germline V CDR1 and CDR2: SGHKS, YYEKEE (reference sequence). Trimming cost V 0 bases and J 4 bases, with 13 bases left between them. CDR3 length: 15 amino acids. This CDR3 reads CASSLEVLLGYGYTF. CDR3 nucleotides: TGTGCCAGCAGCTTGGAAGTACTTCTCGGCTATGGCTACACCTTC. Full variable domain (outside the CDR3, taken from reference TRBV5-5 and TRBJ1-2): DAGVTQSPTHLIKTRGQQVTLRCSPISGHKSVSWYQQVLGQGPQFIFQYYEKEERGRGNFPDRFSARQFPNYSSELNVNALLLGDSALYLCASSLEVLLGYGYTFGSGTRLTVV.

The V call is TRBV19, the J call TRBJ2-5, with TRBD1 as a possible D gene (6 bases). V lost 3 bases and J 2 bases, leaving 10 bases between the germline ends. The length of the CDR3 is 14 residues. CDR1 is LNHDA and CDR2 is SQIVND in the germline V gene (reference sequence). The CDR3 reads CASSMGAGQETQYF. The CDR3 bases are TGTGCCAGTAGTATGGGGGCAGGACAAGAGACCCAGTACTTC.

The chain combines TRBV3-1 (or the pseudogene TRBV3-2) with TRBJ2-7; TRBD1 agrees at 12 bases. CDR1 LGHDT and CDR2 YNNKEL come from the germline V gene (reference sequence). V lost 0 bases and J lost 8; bases outside the gene matches: 2. CDR3 size: 14 residues. This CDR3 is CASSQEGQGAQQYF. The CDR3 nucleotides read TGTGCCAGCAGCCAAGAGGGACAGGGGGCGCAGCAGTACTTC.

V gene TRBV19 combines with J gene TRBJ1-4; no reliable D call. Per germline, CDR1 LNHDA and CDR2 SQIVND (reference sequence). The CDR3 has 13 amino acids. V dropped 9 bases and J dropped 1 base, with 9 bases sitting between them. The CDR3 loop is CASNSGTNEKLFF. The CDR3 bases are TGTGCCAGCAATTCGGGAACTAATGAAAAACTGTTTTTT. The full variable domain, with the rest looked up from reference TRBV19 and TRBJ1-4, is DGGITQSPKYLFRKEGQNVTLSCEQNLNHDAMYWYRQDPGQGLRLIYYSQIVNDFQKGDIAEGYSVSREKKESFPLTVTSAQKNPTAFYLCASNSGTNEKLFFGSGTQLSVL.

The chain recombines TRBV6-1 with TRBJ1-1; D is undetermined. The CDR3 is 13 amino acids. Germline values: CDR1 MNHNS, CDR2 SASEGT. Trimming stripped 1 base from V and 4 bases from J, with 7 bases between. For the CDR3, the DNA is TGTGCCAGCAGTGAAGTCCGTAGCACTGAAGCTTTCTTT. Translation: CASSEVRSTEAFF.

The chain joins TRBV9 to TRBJ2-2; 9 nucleotides agree with TRBD2. The CDR3 is made up of 15 amino acids. Germline-derived CDR1 and CDR2 are SGDLS and YYNGEE. V trimming: 0 bases; J trimming: 8 bases; junction bases outside the gene matches: 5. DNA of the CDR3: TGTGCCAGCAGCGTAGATCCTAGCGGGACAGGGGAGCTGTTTTTT. Its translation: CASSVDPSGTGELFF.

The chain uses TRBV12-3 or TRBV12-4 and TRBJ1-4; D is unclear. V was trimmed by 4 bases and J by 8 bases, leaving 11 bases between them. This CDR3 contains 13 residues. CDR3 loop: CASSSRNGEKLFF. DNA of the CDR3: TGTGCCAGCAGTTCCCGAAACGGGGAAAAACTGTTTTTT.

This chain joins TRBV5-6 and TRBJ2-1; a weak D match, TRBD2 (6 bases). Trimming took off 4 bases at V and 12 bases at J, with 29 bases between the two ends. The CDR3 is 17 amino acids. The germline gives CDR1 SGHDT, CDR2 YYEEEE. CDR3: CASSHQIMGYNLGGQFF. CDR3 nucleotide sequence: TGTGCCAGCAGCCACCAGATAATGGGCTATAACTTGGGAGGGCAGTTCTTC.

CDR3 sequence (DNA): TGTGCCAGCGGGGGAGGGGCTAACCACTACAATGAGCAGTTCTTC. This encodes CASGGGANHYNEQFF. The chain combines TRBV7-9 with TRBJ2-1, with TRBD2 matching over 7 bases. The germline gives CDR1 SEHNR, CDR2 FQNEAQ (reference sequence). With V trimmed by 8 bases and J by 3 bases, 10 bases remained unmatched. CDR3 length: 15 residues.

The chain links TRBV4-1 to TRBJ1-4, with D perhaps matching TRBD1 (5 bases). The germline V and J ends were trimmed by 1 base and 8 bases, with 11 bases remaining between them. This CDR3 is built from 14 residues. CDR1 is MGHRA and CDR2 is YSYEKL in the germline V gene. CDR3 nucleotide sequence: TGCGCCAGCAGCCAAGTGACAGCGCTGGAAAAACTGTTTTTT. Its protein product is CASSQVTALEKLFF.

This clone showed up just a few times. The rearrangement links TRBV4-3 to TRBJ2-3; D perhaps matches TRBD2 (5 bases). V lost 3 bases, J lost 4 bases, and 14 bases lay in between. The germline CDR1 and CDR2 sequences are LGHNA and YSLEER. The CDR3 contains 15 residues. CDR3 DNA sequence: TGCGCCAGCAGCCAGTCGCGGGTGACCGCAGATACGCAGTATTTT. The encoded protein is CASSQSRVTADTQYF.

This clone is a singleton in its sample. The chain links TRBV10-3 to TRBJ2-1; TRBD2 agrees at 14 bases. Germline loops: CDR1 ENHRY, CDR2 SYGVKD. V was clipped by 6 bases and J by 8 bases; unmatched bases: 6. This CDR3 comprises 15 residues. This chain's CDR3 is CAISSGTSGSHEQFF. In DNA form, the CDR3 reads TGTGCCATCAGCTCCGGGACTAGCGGGAGCCATGAGCAGTTCTTC.

In nucleotides, the CDR3 is TGCGCCAGCAGCCTTAACAGGGGGCAGATTGAAAAACTGTTTTTT. It specifies CASSLNRGQIEKLFF. This chain connects TRBV4-3 to TRBJ1-4; 9 nucleotides align to TRBD1. Trimming took 4 bases from V and 7 from J; bases not matched to a gene: 7. The CDR3 is made up of 15 amino acids. Germline CDR1 reads LGHNA; CDR2 reads YSLEER.